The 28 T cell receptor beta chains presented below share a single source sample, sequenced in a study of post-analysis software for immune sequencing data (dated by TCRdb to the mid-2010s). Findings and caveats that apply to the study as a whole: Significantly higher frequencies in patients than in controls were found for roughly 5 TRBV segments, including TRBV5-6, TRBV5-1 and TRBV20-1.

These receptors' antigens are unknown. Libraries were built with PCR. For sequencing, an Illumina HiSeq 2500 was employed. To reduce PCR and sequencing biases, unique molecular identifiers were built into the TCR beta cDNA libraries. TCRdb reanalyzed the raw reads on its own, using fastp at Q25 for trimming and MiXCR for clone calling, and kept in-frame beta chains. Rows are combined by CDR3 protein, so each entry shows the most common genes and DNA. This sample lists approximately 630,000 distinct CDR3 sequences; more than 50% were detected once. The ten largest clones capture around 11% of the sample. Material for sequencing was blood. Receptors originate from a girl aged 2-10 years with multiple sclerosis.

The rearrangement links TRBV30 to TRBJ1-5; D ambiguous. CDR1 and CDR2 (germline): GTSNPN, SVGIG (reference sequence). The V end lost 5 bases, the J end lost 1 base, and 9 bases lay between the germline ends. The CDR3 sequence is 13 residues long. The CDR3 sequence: CAWATVSNQPQHF. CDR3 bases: TGTGCCTGGGCGACCGTGAGCAATCAGCCCCAGCATTTT.

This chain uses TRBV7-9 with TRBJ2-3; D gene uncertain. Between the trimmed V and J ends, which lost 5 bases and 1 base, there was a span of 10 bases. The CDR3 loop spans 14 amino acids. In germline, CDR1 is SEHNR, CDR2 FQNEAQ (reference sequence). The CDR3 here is CASSENRGTDTQYF. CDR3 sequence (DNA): TGTGCCAGCAGCGAGAACCGGGGCACAGATACGCAGTATTTT.

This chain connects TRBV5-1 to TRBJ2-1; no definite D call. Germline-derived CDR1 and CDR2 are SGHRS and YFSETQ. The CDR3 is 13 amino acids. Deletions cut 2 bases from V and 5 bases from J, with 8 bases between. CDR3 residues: CASSLVIDNEQFF. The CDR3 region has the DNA TGCGCCAGCAGCTTAGTCATCGACAATGAGCAGTTCTTC.

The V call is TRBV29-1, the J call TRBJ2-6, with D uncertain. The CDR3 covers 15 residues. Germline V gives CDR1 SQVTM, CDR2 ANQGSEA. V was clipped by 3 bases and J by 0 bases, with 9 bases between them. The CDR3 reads CSVEKPNSGANVLTF. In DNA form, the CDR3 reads TGCAGCGTTGAGAAACCGAACTCTGGGGCCAACGTCCTGACTTTC.

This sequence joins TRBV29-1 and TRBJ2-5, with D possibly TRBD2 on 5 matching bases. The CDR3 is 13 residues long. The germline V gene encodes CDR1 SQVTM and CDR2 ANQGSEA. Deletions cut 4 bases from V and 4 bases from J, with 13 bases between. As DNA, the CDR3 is TGCAGCGTTGTCCGGGGAGCATTAGAGACCCAGTACTTC. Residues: CSVVRGALETQYF.

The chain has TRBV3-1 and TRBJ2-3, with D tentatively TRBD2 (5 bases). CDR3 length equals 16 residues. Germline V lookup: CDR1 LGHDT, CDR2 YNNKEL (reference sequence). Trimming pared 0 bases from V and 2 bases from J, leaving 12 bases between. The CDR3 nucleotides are TGTGCCAGCAGCCAAGACGGGATGGCCGACACAGATACGCAGTATTTT. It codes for CASSQDGMADTDTQYF.

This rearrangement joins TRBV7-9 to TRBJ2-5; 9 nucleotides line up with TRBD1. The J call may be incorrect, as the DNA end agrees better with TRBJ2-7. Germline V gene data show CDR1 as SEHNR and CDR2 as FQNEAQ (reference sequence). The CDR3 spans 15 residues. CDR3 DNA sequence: TGTGCCAGCAGCTTAGAGGGGACAGGGTGGGACGAGCAGTACTTC. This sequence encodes CASSLEGTGWDEQYF.

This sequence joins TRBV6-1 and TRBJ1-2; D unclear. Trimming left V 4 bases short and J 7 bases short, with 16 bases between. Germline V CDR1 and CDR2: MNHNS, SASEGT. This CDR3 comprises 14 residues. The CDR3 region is CASSAVDTGGGYTF. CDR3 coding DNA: TGTGCCAGCAGTGCCGTAGACACTGGAGGTGGCTACACCTTC.

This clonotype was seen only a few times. For the CDR3, the DNA is TGCGCCAGCAGCCCCAACGGGCAGGGGGCATCCTACGAGCAGTACTTC. Its translation is CASSPNGQGASYEQYF. The chain couples TRBV5-1 to TRBJ2-7; TRBD1 agrees at 8 bases. Germline CDR1 reads SGHRS; CDR2 reads YFSETQ. V trimming: 4 bases; J trimming: 1 base; junction bases outside the gene matches: 10. This CDR3 has 16 residues.

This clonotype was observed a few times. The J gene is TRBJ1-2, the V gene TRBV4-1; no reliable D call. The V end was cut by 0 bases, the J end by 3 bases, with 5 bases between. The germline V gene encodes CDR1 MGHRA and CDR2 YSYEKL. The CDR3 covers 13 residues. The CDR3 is CASSQEGYYGYTF. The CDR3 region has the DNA TGCGCCAGCAGCCAAGAAGGATACTATGGCTACACCTTC.

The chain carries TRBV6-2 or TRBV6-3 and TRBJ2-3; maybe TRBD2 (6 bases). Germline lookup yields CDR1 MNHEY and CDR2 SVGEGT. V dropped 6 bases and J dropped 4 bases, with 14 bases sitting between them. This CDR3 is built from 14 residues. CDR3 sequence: CASRASTSSDTQYF. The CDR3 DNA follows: TGTGCCAGCAGAGCCTCGACTAGTTCAGATACGCAGTATTTT.

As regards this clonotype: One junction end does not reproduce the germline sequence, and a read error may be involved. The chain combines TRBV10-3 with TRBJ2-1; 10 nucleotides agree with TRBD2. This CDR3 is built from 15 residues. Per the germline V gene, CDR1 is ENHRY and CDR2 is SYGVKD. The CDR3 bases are TGTGCCACCAGTACCAAGCGGGAGGGTTACAATGAGCAGTTCTTC. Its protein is CATSTKREGYNEQFF.

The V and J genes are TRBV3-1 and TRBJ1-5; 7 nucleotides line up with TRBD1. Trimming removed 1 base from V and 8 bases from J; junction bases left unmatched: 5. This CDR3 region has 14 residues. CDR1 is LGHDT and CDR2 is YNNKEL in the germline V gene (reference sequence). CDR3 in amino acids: CASSQVQQGKPQHF. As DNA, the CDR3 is TGTGCCAGCAGCCAAGTTCAACAGGGGAAGCCCCAGCATTTT.

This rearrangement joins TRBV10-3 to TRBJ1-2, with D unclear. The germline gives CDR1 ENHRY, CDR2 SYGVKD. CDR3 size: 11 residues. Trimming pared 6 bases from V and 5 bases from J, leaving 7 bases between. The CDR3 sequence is CAISQDYGYTF. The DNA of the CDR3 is TGTGCCATCAGCCAGGATTATGGCTACACCTTC.

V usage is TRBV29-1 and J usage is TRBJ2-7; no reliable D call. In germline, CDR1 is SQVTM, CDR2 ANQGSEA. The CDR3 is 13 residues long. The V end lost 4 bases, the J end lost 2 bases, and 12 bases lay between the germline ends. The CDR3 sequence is CSVGVQGPYEQYF. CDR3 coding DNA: TGCAGCGTTGGGGTTCAAGGGCCCTACGAGCAGTACTTC.

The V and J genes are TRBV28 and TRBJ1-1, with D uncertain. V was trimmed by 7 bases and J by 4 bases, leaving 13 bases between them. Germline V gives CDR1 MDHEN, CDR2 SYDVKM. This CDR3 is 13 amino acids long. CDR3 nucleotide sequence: TGTGCCAGCACCCCTGGCATGGGCACTGAAGCTTTCTTT. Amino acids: CASTPGMGTEAFF.

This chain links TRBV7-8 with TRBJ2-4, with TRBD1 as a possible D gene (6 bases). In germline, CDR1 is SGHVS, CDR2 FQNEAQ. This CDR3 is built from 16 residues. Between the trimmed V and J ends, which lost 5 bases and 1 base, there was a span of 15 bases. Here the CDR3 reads CASSPLFQGAKNIQYF. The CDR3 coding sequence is TGTGCCAGCAGCCCCCTTTTTCAGGGGGCCAAAAACATTCAGTACTTC. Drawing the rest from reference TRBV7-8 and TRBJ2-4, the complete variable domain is GAGVSQSPRYKVAKRGQDVALRCDPISGHVSLFWYQQALGQGPEFLTYFQNEAQLDKSGLPSDRFFAERPEGSVSTLKIQRTQQEDSAVYLCASSPLFQGAKNIQYFGAGTRLSVL.

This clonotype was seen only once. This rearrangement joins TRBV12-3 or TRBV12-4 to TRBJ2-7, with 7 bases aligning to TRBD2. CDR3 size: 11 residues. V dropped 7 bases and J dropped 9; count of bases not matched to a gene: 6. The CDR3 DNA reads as TGTGCCAGCACTTCGGGGGGTGCGCAGTACTTC. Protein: CASTSGGAQYF.

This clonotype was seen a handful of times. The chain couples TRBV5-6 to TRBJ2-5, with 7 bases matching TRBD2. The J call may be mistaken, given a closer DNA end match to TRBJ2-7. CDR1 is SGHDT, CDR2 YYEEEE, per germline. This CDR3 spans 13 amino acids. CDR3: CASSGGRLYEQYF. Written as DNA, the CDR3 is TGTGCCAGCAGCGGCGGGAGATTATACGAGCAGTACTTC.

In DNA, the CDR3 is TGTGCCAGCAGCCCCCACAGGTTCCCCTACGAGCAGTACTTC. This codes for CASSPHRFPYEQYF. The J gene is TRBJ2-7, the V gene TRBV12-3 or TRBV12-4; maybe TRBD1 (5 bases). CDR3 length: 14 amino acids. The V and J ends lost 6 bases and 2 bases respectively, with 14 bases between them.

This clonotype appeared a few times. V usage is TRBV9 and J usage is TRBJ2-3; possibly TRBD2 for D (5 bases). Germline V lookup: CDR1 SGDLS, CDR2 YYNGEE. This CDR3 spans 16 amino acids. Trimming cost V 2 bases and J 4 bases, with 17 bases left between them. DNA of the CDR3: TGTGCCAGCAGCGTTCCTCTGGTCAGCGGCCCAGATACGCAGTATTTT. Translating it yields CASSVPLVSGPDTQYF.

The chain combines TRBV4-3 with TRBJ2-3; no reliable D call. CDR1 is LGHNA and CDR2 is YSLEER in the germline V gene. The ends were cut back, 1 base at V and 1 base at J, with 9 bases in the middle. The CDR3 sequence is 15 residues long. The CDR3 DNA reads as TGCGCCAGCAGCCAAGGGGCCAATGGCACAGATACGCAGTATTTT. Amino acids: CASSQGANGTDTQYF.

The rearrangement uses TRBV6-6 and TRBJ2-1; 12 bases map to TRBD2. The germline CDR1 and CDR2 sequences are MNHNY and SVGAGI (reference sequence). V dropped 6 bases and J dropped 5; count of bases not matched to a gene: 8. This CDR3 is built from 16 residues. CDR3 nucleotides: TGTGCCAGCAGGTCACCTAGCGGGAGGGGAAACAATGAGCAGTTCTTC. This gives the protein CASRSPSGRGNNEQFF.

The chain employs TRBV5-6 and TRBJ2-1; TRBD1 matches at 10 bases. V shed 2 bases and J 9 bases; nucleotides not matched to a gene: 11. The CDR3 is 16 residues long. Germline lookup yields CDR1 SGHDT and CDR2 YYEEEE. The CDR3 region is CASSLLSGTGVGEQFF. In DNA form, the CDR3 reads TGTGCCAGCAGCTTACTGTCCGGGACAGGGGTTGGTGAGCAGTTCTTC.

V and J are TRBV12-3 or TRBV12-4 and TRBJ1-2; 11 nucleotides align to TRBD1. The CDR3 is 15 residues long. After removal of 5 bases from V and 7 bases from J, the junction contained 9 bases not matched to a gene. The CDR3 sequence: CASSPWTGGASGYTF. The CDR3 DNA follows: TGTGCCAGCAGTCCATGGACAGGGGGCGCGAGTGGCTACACCTTC.

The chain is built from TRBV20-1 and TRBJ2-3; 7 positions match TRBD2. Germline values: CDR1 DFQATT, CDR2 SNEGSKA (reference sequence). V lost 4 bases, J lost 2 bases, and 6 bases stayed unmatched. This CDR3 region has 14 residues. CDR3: CSATLAELTDTQYF. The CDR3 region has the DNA TGCAGTGCTACCCTAGCGGAGCTCACAGATACGCAGTATTTT.

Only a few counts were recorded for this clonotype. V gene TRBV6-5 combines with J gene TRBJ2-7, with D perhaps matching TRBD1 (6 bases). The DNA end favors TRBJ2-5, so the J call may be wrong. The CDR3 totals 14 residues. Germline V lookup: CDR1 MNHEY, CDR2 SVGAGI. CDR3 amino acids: CASSYSGDKETQYF. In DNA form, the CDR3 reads TGTGCCAGCAGTTACTCGGGGGACAAAGAGACCCAGTACTTC.

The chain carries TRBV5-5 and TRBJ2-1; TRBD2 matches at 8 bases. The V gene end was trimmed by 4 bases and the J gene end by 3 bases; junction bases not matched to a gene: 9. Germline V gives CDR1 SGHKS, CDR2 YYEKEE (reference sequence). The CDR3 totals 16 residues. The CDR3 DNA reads TGTGCCAGCAGCGGCGGGGGGACCGACTACTACAATGAGCAGTTCTTC. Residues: CASSGGGTDYYNEQFF.